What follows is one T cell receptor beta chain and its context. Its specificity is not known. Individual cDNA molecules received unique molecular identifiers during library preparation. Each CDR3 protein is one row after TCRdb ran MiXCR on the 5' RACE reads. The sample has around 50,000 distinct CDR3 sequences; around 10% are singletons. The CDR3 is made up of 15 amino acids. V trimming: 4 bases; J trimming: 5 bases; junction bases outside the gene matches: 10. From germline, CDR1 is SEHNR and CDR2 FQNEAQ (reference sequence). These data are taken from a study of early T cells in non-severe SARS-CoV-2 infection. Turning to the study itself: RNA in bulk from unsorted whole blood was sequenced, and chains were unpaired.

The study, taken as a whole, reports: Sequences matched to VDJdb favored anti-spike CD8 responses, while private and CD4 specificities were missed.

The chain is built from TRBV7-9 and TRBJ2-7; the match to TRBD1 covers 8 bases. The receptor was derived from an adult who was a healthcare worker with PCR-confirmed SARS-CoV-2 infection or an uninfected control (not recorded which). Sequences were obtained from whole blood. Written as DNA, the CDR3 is TGTGCCAGCAGCTCCTGGACAGGGTTTAGCGACGAGCAGTACTTC. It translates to CASSSWTGFSDEQYF.